A single TCR beta chain is shown here with its context. Its matching antigen is unknown. This record comes from a study of cytomegalovirus exposure and HLA in healthy donors. At the level of the study: The 120 validation repertoires and the approximately 700 first-cohort repertoires shared a platform, a later analysis reported. Study-wide results and caveats: Researchers counted around 150 TCR beta chains as cytomegalovirus-associated. Published work reported that the classifier diagnosed cytomegalovirus status with high specificity and sensitivity.

Separate from the roughly 720-subject first cohort was the approximately 110-subject validation cohort, to which the donors belonged. CDR1 is SGHNT and CDR2 is YYREEE in the germline V gene (reference sequence). V lost 6 bases and J lost 0; bases outside the gene matches: 6. The CDR3 sequence is 15 residues long. Some clones are missing from TCRdb's copy, which holds only in-frame ones; the method was immunoSEQ multiplex PCR. Of hundreds of thousands of clones in the sample, more than 80% were seen once. The TCR sequence derives from a woman aged 18-29 years in good health and CMV-seronegative. This chain joins TRBV5-4 and TRBJ2-1; TRBD2 matches at 7 bases. Specimen: PBMCs. The CDR3 sequence is CASTLGGSSYNEQFF. The CDR3 DNA reads as TGTGCCAGCACTTTGGGCGGGAGCTCCTACAATGAGCAGTTCTTC.